Below, 22 T cell receptor beta chains from the same sample are listed, as sequenced in a study of long-term antiretroviral therapy in people with HIV. Researchers report immunoSEQ v3.0 was run at survey level. The method was immunoSEQ multiplex PCR; TCRdb's version includes in-frame clones alone and lacks a portion of them. Of about 22,000 clones in the sample, just over 85% were seen once. The specimen was unsorted PBMCs, collected 1.3 years after starting antiretroviral therapy. These receptors were collected from a man between 60 and 70 years old with HIV.

This chain joins TRBV5-1 and TRBJ2-5; 10 bases are shared with TRBD1. The CDR3 covers 16 residues. V dropped 0 bases and J dropped 5; count of bases not matched to a gene: 7. Germline lookup yields CDR1 SGHRS and CDR2 YFSETQ. This chain's CDR3 is CASSLDPGQGRETQYF. CDR3 DNA: TGCGCCAGCAGCTTGGATCCGGGACAGGGGAGGGAGACCCAGTACTTC.

This sequence joins TRBV25-1 and TRBJ1-3; 9 positions match TRBD1. Per germline, CDR1 MGHDK and CDR2 SYGVNS. This CDR3 has 14 amino acids. J gave up 0 bases and V 8 bases, and 2 bases lay outside the gene matches. The DNA of the CDR3 is TGTGCCAGCGGGACAGGGCCCTCTGGAAACACCATATATTTT. It translates to CASGTGPSGNTIYF.

This chain uses TRBV6-6 with TRBJ2-7; 8 nucleotides align to TRBD1. V dropped 2 bases and J dropped 9; count of bases not matched to a gene: 6. The CDR3 contains 13 residues. Germline loops: CDR1 MNHNY, CDR2 SVGAGI (reference sequence). The CDR3 region is CASSYLQQGGQYF. CDR3 sequence (DNA): TGTGCCAGCAGTTACCTTCAACAGGGGGGGCAGTACTTC.

V is TRBV9 and J is TRBJ2-7; 10 bases agree with TRBD1. V was pared by 4 bases and J by 4 bases, with 5 bases of the junction left unmatched. This CDR3 comprises 14 residues. Per the germline V gene, CDR1 is SGDLS and CDR2 is YYNGEE. The CDR3 coding sequence is TGTGCCAGCAGCCCTGGGACAGGGGAATACGAGCAGTACTTC. Encoded protein: CASSPGTGEYEQYF.

The rearrangement links TRBV7-8 to TRBJ2-2, with D unresolved. CDR1 and CDR2 from the germline V gene are SGHVS and FQNEAQ. V was trimmed by 2 bases and J by 7 bases, leaving 8 bases between them. CDR3 length equals 13 residues. The DNA of the CDR3 is TGTGCCAGCAGCTTAAATATGGGCGGGGAGCTGTTTTTT. Protein product: CASSLNMGGELFF.

Written as DNA, the CDR3 is TGTGCCAGCAGCCCCACAGGGATTGAGTCCTACGAGCAGTACTTC. Encoded protein: CASSPTGIESYEQYF. This rearrangement joins TRBV11-2 to TRBJ2-7; a weak D match, TRBD1 (6 bases). V lost 5 bases to trimming and J lost 1 base, with 15 bases between them. The germline V gene has CDR1 SGHAT and CDR2 FQNNGV. This CDR3 has 15 residues.

V and J are TRBV30 and TRBJ2-2, with D hard to call. The CDR3 has 16 residues. CDR1 and CDR2 (germline): GTSNPN, SVGIG (reference sequence). The V end was cut by 8 bases, the J end by 2 bases, with 21 bases between. CDR3 in DNA: TGTGCCAGTCCGCCATACGGAGCCTTAAACACCGGGGAGCTGTTTTTT. It codes for CASPPYGALNTGELFF.

This chain links TRBV6-5 with TRBJ1-2; the D is unclear. The CDR3 loop spans 15 amino acids. Germline lookup yields CDR1 MNHEY and CDR2 SVGAGI. Trimming took 0 bases from V and 5 from J, leaving 13 bases between them. CDR3 sequence: CASSYSNRRGYGYTF. In nucleotides, the CDR3 is TGTGCCAGCAGTTACTCGAATAGAAGAGGTTATGGCTACACCTTC.

V gene TRBV7-9 combines with J gene TRBJ2-7; 8 bases are shared with TRBD1. Germline V gene sequence: CDR1 SEHNR, CDR2 FQNEAQ (reference sequence). V shed 6 bases, J shed 5 bases, and the junction held 6 bases outside the gene matches. The CDR3 loop spans 13 amino acids. The CDR3 region has the DNA TGTGCCAGCAGTTACGGACAGGGCGACGAGCAGTACTTC. The encoded protein is CASSYGQGDEQYF.

This chain uses TRBV5-1 with TRBJ2-1; tentative D call: TRBD1 (9 bases). CDR1 is SGHRS and CDR2 is YFSETQ in the germline V gene. The CDR3 has 14 amino acids. V was pared by 3 bases and J by 9 bases, with 16 bases between. The CDR3: CASSSQGAGGEQFF. CDR3 DNA: TGCGCCAGCAGCTCACAGGGGGCGGGGGGTGAGCAGTTCTTC.

V is TRBV6-6 and J is TRBJ1-2, with a possible D match to TRBD1 (5 bases). Germline V gene lookup returns CDR1 MNHNY and CDR2 SVGAGI (reference sequence). The CDR3 runs to 13 residues. V lost 6 bases to trimming and J lost 4 bases, with 12 bases between them. CDR3 DNA: TGTGCCAGCAGCCTCGGGACGATCTATGGCTACACCTTC. Translating gives CASSLGTIYGYTF.

V usage is TRBV30 and J usage is TRBJ2-7; TRBD2 is a possible D gene (5 bases). The CDR3 loop spans 14 amino acids. Germline CDR1 is GTSNPN and CDR2 is SVGIG (reference sequence). V lost 2 bases and J lost 0, with 11 bases in between. CDR3 in amino acids: CAWSISTSSYEQYF. The CDR3 nucleotides are TGTGCCTGGAGTATCTCTACTAGCTCCTACGAGCAGTACTTC. The whole variable domain, filled in from reference TRBV30 and TRBJ2-7, reads SQTIHQWPATLVQPVGSPLSLECTVEGTSNPNLYWYRQAAGRGLQLLFYSVGIGQISSEVPQNLSASRPQDRQFILSSKKLLLSDSGFYLCAWSISTSSYEQYFGPGTRLTVT.

V usage is TRBV13 and J usage is TRBJ2-4; the match to TRBD1 covers 7 bases. Germline CDR1 and CDR2: PRHDT and FYEKMQ (reference sequence). The V segment lost 4 bases and the J segment 6 bases; nucleotides outside the gene matches: 3. This CDR3 is 13 amino acids long. The CDR3 loop is CASSSRDRNIQYF. Written as DNA, the CDR3 is TGTGCCAGCAGCTCCCGGGACAGAAACATTCAGTACTTC.

The chain carries TRBV10-2 and TRBJ2-3; 9 nucleotides match TRBD2. Germline values: CDR1 WSHSY, CDR2 SAAADI. J gave up 5 bases and V 3 bases, and 6 bases lay outside the gene matches. This CDR3 region has 15 residues. The CDR3 region is CASSERGGGGDTQYF. CDR3 nucleotide sequence: TGCGCCAGCAGTGAACGCGGGGGGGGTGGAGATACGCAGTATTTT.

The V gene is TRBV10-3, the J gene TRBJ2-1; TRBD2 aligns across 7 bases. The ends lost 10 bases at V and 3 bases at J; junction bases unmatched: 15. Germline V gene sequence: CDR1 ENHRY, CDR2 SYGVKD. The CDR3 has 16 amino acids. CDR3 nucleotides: TGTGCCACTAACCCATTCGCGGGAGCGGTCTACAATGAGCAGTTCTTC. Amino acids: CATNPFAGAVYNEQFF.

This chain uses TRBV6-6 with TRBJ2-3; tentatively, D is TRBD1 (6 bases). The CDR3 consists of 15 residues. V lost 6 bases and J lost 3, with 16 bases in between. Germline values: CDR1 MNHNY, CDR2 SVGAGI (reference sequence). CDR3 loop: CASRTWGPYTDTQYF. The DNA of the CDR3 is TGTGCCAGCAGGACGTGGGGGCCCTATACAGATACGCAGTATTTT.

The chain recombines TRBV5-1 with TRBJ2-1, with D perhaps matching TRBD1 or TRBD2 (5 bases each). V dropped 4 bases and J dropped 1 base, with 9 bases sitting between them. Germline V CDR1 and CDR2: SGHRS, YFSETQ. The CDR3 is 14 residues long. The CDR3 protein is CASSGDGSYNEQFF. The CDR3 DNA reads TGCGCCAGCAGCGGGGACGGGTCCTACAATGAGCAGTTCTTC.

This clone was observed a single time. DNA for the CDR3: TGTGCCAGCAGCTCCCTATTCAGGGGGGAGACCCAGTACTTC. Amino acid sequence: CASSSLFRGETQYF. The chain has TRBV7-2 and TRBJ2-5; TRBD1 matches at 7 bases. Germline V gives CDR1 SGHTA, CDR2 FQGNSA. Trimming cost V 4 bases and J 5 bases; bases outside gene matches: 7. The CDR3 has 14 amino acids.

The genes are TRBV9 and TRBJ2-1; 15 bases are shared with TRBD2. J lost 3 bases, V lost 2 bases, and 12 bases had no gene match. Germline V lookup: CDR1 SGDLS, CDR2 YYNGEE. CDR3 size: 20 residues. The CDR3 is CASSVGLGLAGGGFYNEQFF. The DNA of the CDR3 is TGTGCCAGCAGCGTCGGCTTAGGACTAGCGGGAGGGGGGTTCTACAATGAGCAGTTCTTC.

The rearrangement joins TRBV5-5 to TRBJ2-7; tentatively, D is TRBD2 (7 bases). The CDR3 loop spans 13 amino acids. V was cut by 0 bases and J by 9 bases, with 13 bases left in between. Germline V gives CDR1 SGHKS, CDR2 YYEKEE (reference sequence). In DNA form, the CDR3 reads TGTGCCAGCAGCTTGGGGGGGGGCGGTTGGCAGTACTTC. As protein: CASSLGGGGWQYF.

This chain uses TRBV25-1 with TRBJ2-7; tentatively, D is TRBD1 or TRBD2 (5 bases each). Germline V gives CDR1 MGHDK, CDR2 SYGVNS. The V gene lost 7 bases and the J gene lost 4 bases, with 14 bases spanning the gap. The CDR3 runs 13 residues. In DNA form, the CDR3 reads TGTGCCAGCACCCCGGGTGGGGGATACGAGCAGTACTTC. Translated, it gives CASTPGGGYEQYF.

This chain links TRBV2 with TRBJ1-2, with 7 bases lining up with TRBD1. The germline V gene has CDR1 SNHLY and CDR2 FYNNEI. The CDR3 covers 17 residues. V shed 7 bases and J 7 bases; nucleotides not matched to a gene: 21. The CDR3 region is CASMVYYARGQRVGYTF. In nucleotides, the CDR3 is TGTGCCAGCATGGTTTACTACGCAAGGGGGCAAAGGGTTGGCTACACCTTC.